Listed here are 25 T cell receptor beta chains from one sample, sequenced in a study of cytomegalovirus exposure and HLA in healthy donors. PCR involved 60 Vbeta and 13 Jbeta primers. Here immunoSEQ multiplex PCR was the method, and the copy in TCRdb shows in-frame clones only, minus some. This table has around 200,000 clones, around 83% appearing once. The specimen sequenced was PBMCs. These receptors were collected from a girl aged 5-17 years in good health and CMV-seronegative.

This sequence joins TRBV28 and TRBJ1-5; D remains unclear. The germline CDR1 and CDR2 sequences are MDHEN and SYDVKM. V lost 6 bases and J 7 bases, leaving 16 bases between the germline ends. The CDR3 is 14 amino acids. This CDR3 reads CASRPGSGLQPQHF. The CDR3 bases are TGTGCCAGCAGACCTGGATCAGGTCTCCAGCCCCAGCATTTT.

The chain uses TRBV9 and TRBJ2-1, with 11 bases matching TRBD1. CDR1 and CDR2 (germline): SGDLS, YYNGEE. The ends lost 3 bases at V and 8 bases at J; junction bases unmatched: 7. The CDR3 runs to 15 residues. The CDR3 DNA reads TGTGCCAGCAGCGCCGCGGGACAGGGGGATCATGAGCAGTTCTTC. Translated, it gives CASSAAGQGDHEQFF.

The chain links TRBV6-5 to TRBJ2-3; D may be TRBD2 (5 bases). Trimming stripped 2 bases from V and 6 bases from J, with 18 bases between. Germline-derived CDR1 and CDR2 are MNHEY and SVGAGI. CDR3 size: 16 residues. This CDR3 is CASSYGMVSRTDTQYF. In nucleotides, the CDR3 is TGTGCCAGCAGTTACGGCATGGTCAGCAGGACTGATACGCAGTATTTT.

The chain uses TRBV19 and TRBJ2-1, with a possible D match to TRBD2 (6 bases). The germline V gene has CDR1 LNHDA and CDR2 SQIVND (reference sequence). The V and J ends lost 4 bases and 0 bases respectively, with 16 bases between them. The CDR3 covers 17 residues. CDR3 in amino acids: CASSRLLARSSYNEQFF. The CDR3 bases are TGTGCCAGTAGTAGGCTCCTAGCGCGGAGCTCCTACAATGAGCAGTTCTTC.

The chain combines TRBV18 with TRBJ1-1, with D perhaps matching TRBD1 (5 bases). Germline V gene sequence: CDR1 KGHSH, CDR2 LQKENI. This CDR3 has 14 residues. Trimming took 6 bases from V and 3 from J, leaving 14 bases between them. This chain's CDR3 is CASSTTGDHTEAFF. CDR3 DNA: TGTGCCAGCTCCACGACGGGGGATCACACTGAAGCTTTCTTT. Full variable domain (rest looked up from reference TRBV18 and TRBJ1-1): NAGVMQNPRHLVRRRGQEARLRCSPMKGHSHVYWYRQLPEEGLKFMVYLQKENIIDESGMPKERFSAEFPKEGPSILRIQQVVRGDSAAYFCASSTTGDHTEAFFGQGTRLTVV.

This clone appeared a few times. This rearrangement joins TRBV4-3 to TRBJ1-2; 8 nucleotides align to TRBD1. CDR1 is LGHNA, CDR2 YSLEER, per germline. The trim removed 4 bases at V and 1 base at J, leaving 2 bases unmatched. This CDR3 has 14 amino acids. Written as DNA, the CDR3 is TGCGCCAGCAGCCCAGGACAGGGTAACTATGGCTACACCTTC. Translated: CASSPGQGNYGYTF.

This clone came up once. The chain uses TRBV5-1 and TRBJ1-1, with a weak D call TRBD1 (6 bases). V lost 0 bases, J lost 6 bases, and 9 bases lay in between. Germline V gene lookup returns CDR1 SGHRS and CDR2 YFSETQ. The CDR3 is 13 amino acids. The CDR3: CASSLVPGAEAFF. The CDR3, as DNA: TGCGCCAGCAGCTTGGTGCCAGGGGCTGAAGCTTTCTTT.

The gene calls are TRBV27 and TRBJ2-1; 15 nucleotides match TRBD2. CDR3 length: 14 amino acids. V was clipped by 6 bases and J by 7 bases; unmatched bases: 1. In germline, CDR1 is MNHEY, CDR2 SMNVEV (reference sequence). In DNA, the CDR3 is TGTGCCAGCAGCGGGACTAGCGGGGGGAATGAGCAGTTCTTC. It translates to CASSGTSGGNEQFF.

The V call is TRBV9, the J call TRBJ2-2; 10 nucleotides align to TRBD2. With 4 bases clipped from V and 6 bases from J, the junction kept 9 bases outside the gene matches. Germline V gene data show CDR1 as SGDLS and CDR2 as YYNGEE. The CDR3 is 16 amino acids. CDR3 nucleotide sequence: TGTGCCAGCAGCCAACGGGCTAGCGGGGGCCCCGGGGAGCTGTTTTTT. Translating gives CASSQRASGGPGELFF.

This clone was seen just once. The CDR3 DNA reads TGTGCCAGCAGCACCCGACAGGGGACTACTTCCTATGGCTACACCTTC. This encodes CASSTRQGTTSYGYTF. The V and J genes are TRBV9 and TRBJ1-2, with TRBD1 identical over 8 bases. Germline lookup yields CDR1 SGDLS and CDR2 YYNGEE. This CDR3 has 16 amino acids. J gave up 4 bases and V 4 bases, and 12 bases lay outside the gene matches.

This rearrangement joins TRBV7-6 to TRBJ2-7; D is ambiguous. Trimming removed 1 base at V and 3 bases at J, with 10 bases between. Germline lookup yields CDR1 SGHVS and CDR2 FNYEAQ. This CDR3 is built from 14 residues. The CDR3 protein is CASSLGNRDYEQYF. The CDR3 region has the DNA TGTGCCAGCAGCTTAGGTAACAGAGACTACGAGCAGTACTTC.

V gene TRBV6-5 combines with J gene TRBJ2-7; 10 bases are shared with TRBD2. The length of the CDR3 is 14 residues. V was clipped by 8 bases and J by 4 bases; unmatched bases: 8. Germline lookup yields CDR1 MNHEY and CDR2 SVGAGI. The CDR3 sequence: CASRISGGSYEQYF. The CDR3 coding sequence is TGTGCCAGCCGAATTAGCGGGGGGTCGTACGAGCAGTACTTC.

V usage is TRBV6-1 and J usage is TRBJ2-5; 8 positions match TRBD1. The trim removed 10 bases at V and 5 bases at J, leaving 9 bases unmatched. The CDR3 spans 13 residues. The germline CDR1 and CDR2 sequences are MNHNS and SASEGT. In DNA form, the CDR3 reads TGTGCCAACAAGGACAGGGCCTTTGAGACCCAGTACTTC. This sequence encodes CANKDRAFETQYF.

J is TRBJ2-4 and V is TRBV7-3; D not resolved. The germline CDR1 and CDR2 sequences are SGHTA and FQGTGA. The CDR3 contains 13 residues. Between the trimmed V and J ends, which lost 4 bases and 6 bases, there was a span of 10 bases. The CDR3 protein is CASSSETGNIQYF. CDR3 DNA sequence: TGTGCCAGCAGCTCCGAGACTGGAAACATTCAGTACTTC.

CDR3 region: CATSTESAYGYTF. In nucleotides, the CDR3 is TGTGCCACCAGCACAGAGAGCGCATATGGCTACACCTTC. J is TRBJ1-2 and V is TRBV15; unclear D gene. V lost 4 bases to trimming and J lost 5 bases, with 11 bases between them. This CDR3 spans 13 amino acids. Germline CDR1 is LNHNV and CDR2 is YYDKDF (reference sequence).

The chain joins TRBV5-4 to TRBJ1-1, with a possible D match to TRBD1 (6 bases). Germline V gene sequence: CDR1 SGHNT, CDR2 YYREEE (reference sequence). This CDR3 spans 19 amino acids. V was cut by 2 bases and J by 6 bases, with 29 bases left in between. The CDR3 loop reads CASSLPFTSGGGGLAEAFF. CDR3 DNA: TGTGCCAGCAGCTTACCATTTACCTCGGGCGGGGGCGGGTTGGCTGAAGCTTTCTTT.

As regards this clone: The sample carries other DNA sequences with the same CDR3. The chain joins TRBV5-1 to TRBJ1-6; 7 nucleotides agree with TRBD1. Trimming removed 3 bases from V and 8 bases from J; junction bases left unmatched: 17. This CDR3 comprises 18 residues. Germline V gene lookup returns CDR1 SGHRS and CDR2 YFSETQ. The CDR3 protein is CASSWGGTALRGDSPLHF. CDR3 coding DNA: TGCGCCAGCAGCTGGGGCGGGACAGCTCTCCGTGGGGATTCACCCCTCCACTTT.

The CDR3 region has the DNA TGTGCCAGCAGCAAAGCGGCAATACAGGGGGCGGTTGGCTACACCTTC. It codes for CASSKAAIQGAVGYTF. The gene calls are TRBV21-1 and TRBJ1-2; no DNA check was done on the table's D call, TRBD1. TRBV21-1 is listed as a pseudogene. The CDR3 spans 16 residues.

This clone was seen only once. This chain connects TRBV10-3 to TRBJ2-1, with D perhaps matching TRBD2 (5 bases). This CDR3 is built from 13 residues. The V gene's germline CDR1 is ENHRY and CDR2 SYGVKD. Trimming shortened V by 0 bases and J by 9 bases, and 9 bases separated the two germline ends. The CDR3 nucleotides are TGTGCCATCAGTGAGTCGCTAGCCGGTGAGCAGTTCTTC. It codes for CAISESLAGEQFF.

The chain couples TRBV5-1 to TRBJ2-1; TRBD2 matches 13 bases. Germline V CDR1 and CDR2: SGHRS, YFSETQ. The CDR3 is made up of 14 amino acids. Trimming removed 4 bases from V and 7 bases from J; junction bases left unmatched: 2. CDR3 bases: TGCGCCAGCAGCGGGACTAGCGGGATTAATGAGCAGTTCTTC. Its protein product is CASSGTSGINEQFF.

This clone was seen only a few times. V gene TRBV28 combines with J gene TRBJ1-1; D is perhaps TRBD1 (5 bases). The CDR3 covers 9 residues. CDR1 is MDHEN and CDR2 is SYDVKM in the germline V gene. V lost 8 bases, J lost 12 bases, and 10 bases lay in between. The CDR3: CASGPGSFF. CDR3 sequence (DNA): TGTGCCAGCGGACCAGGGTCTTTCTTT.

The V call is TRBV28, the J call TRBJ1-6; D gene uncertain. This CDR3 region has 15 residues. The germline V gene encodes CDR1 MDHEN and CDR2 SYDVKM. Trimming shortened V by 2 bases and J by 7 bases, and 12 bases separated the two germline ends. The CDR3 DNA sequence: TGTGCCAGCAGTTTAGAGAGCTTGAGGAATTCACCCCTCCACTTT. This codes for CASSLESLRNSPLHF.

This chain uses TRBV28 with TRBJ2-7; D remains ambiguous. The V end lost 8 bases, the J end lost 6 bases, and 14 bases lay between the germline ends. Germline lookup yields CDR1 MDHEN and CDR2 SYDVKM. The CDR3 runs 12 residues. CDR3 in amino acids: CASASMSREQYF. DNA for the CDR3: TGTGCCAGCGCATCTATGTCCCGCGAGCAGTACTTC. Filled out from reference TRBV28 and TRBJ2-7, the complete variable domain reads DVKVTQSSRYLVKRTGEKVFLECVQDMDHENMFWYRQDPGLGLRLIYFSYDVKMKEKGDIPEGYSVSREKKERFSLILESASTNQTSMYLCASASMSREQYFGPGTRLTVT.

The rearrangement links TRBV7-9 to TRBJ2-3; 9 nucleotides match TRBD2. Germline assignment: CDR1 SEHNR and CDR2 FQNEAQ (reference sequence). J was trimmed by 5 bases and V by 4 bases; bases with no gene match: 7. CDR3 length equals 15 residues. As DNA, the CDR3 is TGTGCCAGCAGCTATGCGGGGGGGCCAAAAGATACGCAGTATTTT. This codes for CASSYAGGPKDTQYF.

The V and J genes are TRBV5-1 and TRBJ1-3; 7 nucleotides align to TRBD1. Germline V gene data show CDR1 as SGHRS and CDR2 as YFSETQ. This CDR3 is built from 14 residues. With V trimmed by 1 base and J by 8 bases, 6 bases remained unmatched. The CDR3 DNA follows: TGCGCCAGCAGCTTGTATAGGGGGCATGACACCATATATTTT. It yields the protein CASSLYRGHDTIYF.